This T cell receptor (beta chain) was identified during a study of Graves' ophthalmopathy and Graves' hyperthyroidism (dated by TCRdb to 2016 to 2019). With respect to the entire study: Peripheral blood was collected at initial diagnosis, prior to any treatment. In about 6 hyperthyroidism patients, the T-cell repertoire of thyroid tissue was compared with the T-cell repertoire of blood. Following sampling, methimazole starting at 30 mg daily was administered to hyperthyroidism patients, and high-dose intravenous methylprednisolone was administered to ophthalmopathy patients. For independent validation, a separate cohort was made up of approximately 19 hyperthyroidism patients plus 17 patients who later progressed from hyperthyroidism to ophthalmopathy. In total, 135 blood samples were TCR-sequenced: around 42 ophthalmopathy, some 80 hyperthyroidism and about 17 hyperthyroidism-to-ophthalmopathy patients. A discovery set of about a hundred patients (approximately 45 ophthalmopathy, 60 or so stable hyperthyroidism) was enrolled to explore V-J signatures distinguishing ophthalmopathy from hyperthyroidism. The study used signatures of the TCR beta repertoire to tell Graves' ophthalmopathy apart from Graves' hyperthyroidism and to predict which patients would progress to ophthalmopathy.

Hyperthyroidism was defined as stable when no progression to ophthalmopathy occurred within 18 months of follow-up. Patients with hyperthyroidism were aged 18 to 65 years, had been newly diagnosed, and had a disease duration of less than 2 months. Patients with other autoimmune diseases, uncontrolled infections, pregnancy or lactation were excluded. Clinical symptoms, serum thyroxine, TRAb, thyroid ultrasound and orbital computed tomography formed the basis of the diagnosis. PBMCs were isolated from approximately 10 ml of fresh peripheral blood by Ficoll-Paque density gradient centrifugation. Total RNA was extracted using Trizol reagent, and RNA quality was checked on an Agilent 2100 Bioanalyzer. This clonotype was recorded many times. No cognate antigen has been identified for it. Per-base quality was not reported, and no clone a single base away is much larger than it. For repertoire sequencing, the TCR beta CDR3 regions were amplified from RNA transcripts. A first-round RT-PCR used HTBI primers with the Qiagen OneStep RT-PCR kit, followed by a second-round multiplex PCR, size selection and purification. Libraries were sequenced on an Illumina HiSeq2000 using paired-end 100 bp reads. Turning to the authors' computational methods: SOAPnuke was used to process the reads, removing any read that contained adapters or uncalled bases, had a mean Phred below 15, or lacked an exact match to the constant primer or identifier. COPE v1.2.5 was used to merge high-quality paired reads. Unique nucleotide sequences were defined as clonotypes and aligned to IMGT TRB V, D and J references using MiTCR v1.1. Analysis was restricted to V-J combinations with a frequency above 0.0001, which covered roughly 99% of repertoires. For each V-J combination, a TCR clonal expansion and chaos score was defined as F50 clonal expansion divided by the chaos observed in the TCRdist matrix. Welch's t-statistics and random forest were used to reduce features to more than ten V-J combinations, which were fed into a naive Bayes classifier. The similarity between thyroid and blood repertoires was quantified using the Morisita-Horn index. Clones were called with MiXCR by TCRdb after fastp trimmed the public reads at Q25, and only in-frame beta chains were retained. Under each unique CDR3 protein, matching rows form one entry showing the most common genes and DNA. What appears here as the V and J calls and clone size reflects TCRdb's work, not the paper's. The sample records about 390,000 distinct CDR3 sequences, about a sixth of which are singletons. The ten largest make up about 2.4% of the sample.

General findings and caveats noted by the study authors: Most expanded thyroid clonotypes with frequency above 0.001 were also detected in blood, suggesting blood repertoires may reflect the thyroid immune response. In cross-validation, the 13-signature model distinguished ophthalmopathy from stable hyperthyroidism with around 90% sensitivity and roughly 81% specificity, while in the test set the corresponding values were about 79% and 69%. Sample size was not statistically predetermined, and group allocation was not concealed from the investigators. In validation, the model predicted ophthalmopathy progression with about 71% sensitivity and 72% to 80% specificity; some 13 predicted patients were CT-confirmed with GO in a median of approximately six months.

Relative to germline, V is 6 bases shorter and J is 5 bases shorter, with 14 bases between their ends. The germline V gene supplies CDR1 SGHTA and CDR2 FQGNSA. The CDR3, cysteine through phenylalanine, is 13 amino acids long. The entry retains the CDR3 DNA only, 39 bases that are in frame from base 1. The clonotype comes from an adult woman with stable Graves' hyperthyroidism. Specimen: peripheral blood. The V gene is TRBV7-2 and the J gene is TRBJ2-7; the D call is tentative, TRBD1 or TRBD2, as each matches 6 bases. The sequenced DNA is TGTGCCAGCAGTTTGGGGGGCCGAGACGAGCAGTACTTC. Its translation reads: CASSLGGRDEQYF.